Listed here are 32 T cell receptor beta chains from one sample, sequenced in a study of CD8+ T cells in alopecia areata. It was cDNA, reverse transcribed from extracted RNA, that served as the sequencing template. Using immunoSEQ multiplex PCR, the repertoire was profiled, and TCRdb retains in-frame clones only, with some absent. The profile covers about 97,000 clones, with 41% appearing a single time and around 1.5% taken by the ten largest. Sequencing was done on a sample of CD4+ T cells sorted from blood. The receptors were sampled from a human donor with alopecia areata.

The chain combines TRBV7-8 with TRBJ2-5, with D maybe TRBD2 (7 bases). Germline values: CDR1 SGHVS, CDR2 FQNEAQ. The CDR3 contains 15 residues. The ends were cut back, 0 bases at V and 9 bases at J, with 17 bases in the middle. This chain's CDR3 is CASSLAGGAPGAQYF. CDR3 nucleotides: TGTGCCAGCAGCTTAGCGGGGGGGGCACCGGGTGCCCAGTACTTC.

This clone has only a few counts. The rearrangement joins TRBV29-1 to TRBJ2-2; D remains unclear. Germline V CDR1 and CDR2: SQVTM, ANQGSEA. The CDR3 loop spans 12 amino acids. Trimming cost V 5 bases and J 5 bases, with 9 bases left between them. CDR3 nucleotides: TGCAGCGTTTATCTACAGACCGGGGAGCTGTTTTTT. Its protein is CSVYLQTGELFF.

The CDR3 DNA is TGTGCCAGCAGCCGAGGGGGCTACGAGCAGTACTTC. Translating it yields CASSRGGYEQYF. The chain employs TRBV6-5 and TRBJ2-7; D is possibly TRBD1 (6 bases). Per the germline V gene, CDR1 is MNHEY and CDR2 is SVGAGI. V lost 6 bases to trimming and J lost 3 bases, with 9 bases between them. The CDR3 contains 12 residues.

The gene calls are TRBV4-2 and TRBJ1-2; no firm D call. From germline, CDR1 is LGHNA and CDR2 YNFKEQ. CDR3 size: 16 residues. Trimming cost V 0 bases and J 8 bases, with 19 bases left between them. This CDR3 is CASSQDAERASRGYTF. As DNA, the CDR3 is TGTGCCAGCAGCCAAGATGCGGAGAGGGCCTCACGGGGCTACACCTTC.

The genes are TRBV7-2 and TRBJ2-1; 12 bases are a match to TRBD2. In germline, CDR1 is SGHTA, CDR2 FQGNSA. The trim removed 4 bases at V and 6 bases at J, leaving 7 bases unmatched. This CDR3 is 16 amino acids long. The CDR3 sequence: CASSSVGTSGPNEQFF. The CDR3 nucleotides read TGTGCCAGCAGCTCCGTTGGGACTAGCGGGCCCAATGAGCAGTTCTTC.

This clone occurred a few times. The chain has TRBV29-1 and TRBJ2-3; D may be TRBD1 (6 bases). CDR1 and CDR2 (germline): SQVTM, ANQGSEA. The V and J ends lost 4 bases and 6 bases respectively, with 14 bases between them. The CDR3 loop spans 13 amino acids. CDR3: CSVGTTGFDTQYF. CDR3 DNA: TGCAGCGTTGGGACCACAGGGTTTGATACGCAGTATTTT.

The rearrangement joins TRBV30 to TRBJ2-5; D remains unclear. The CDR3 covers 13 residues. Germline assignment: CDR1 GTSNPN and CDR2 SVGIG (reference sequence). Deletions cut 0 bases from V and 7 bases from J, with 12 bases between. CDR3 amino acids: CAWSVGVYLTQYF. CDR3 nucleotide sequence: TGTGCCTGGAGTGTAGGTGTTTACTTGACCCAGTACTTC.

In this sample, this clone turned up a few times. The rearrangement joins TRBV30 to TRBJ2-2; 8 nucleotides match TRBD1. The CDR3 is 16 amino acids. In germline, CDR1 is GTSNPN, CDR2 SVGIG (reference sequence). The ends lost 2 bases at V and 3 bases at J; junction bases unmatched: 8. The CDR3 sequence is CAWSTSGTGDTGELFF. The DNA for the CDR3 is TGTGCCTGGAGTACTTCCGGGACAGGAGACACCGGGGAGCTGTTTTTT.

This chain connects TRBV18 to TRBJ2-1, with 11 bases identical to TRBD2. The V segment lost 2 bases and the J segment 8 bases; nucleotides outside the gene matches: 8. CDR1 and CDR2 (germline): KGHSH, LQKENI. The CDR3 is 16 residues long. Here the CDR3 DNA reads TGTGCCAGCTCACCAGGCCTAGCGGGGGGTTTCCATGAGCAGTTCTTC. Its translation is CASSPGLAGGFHEQFF.

Here the CDR3 reads CASSPLLGGAADQETQYF. In DNA, the CDR3 is TGCGCCAGCAGCCCGCTCCTCGGGGGGGCCGCTGATCAAGAGACCCAGTACTTC. This chain joins TRBV4-3 and TRBJ2-5; 8 bases fit TRBD2. Looked up from germline, CDR1 is LGHNA and CDR2 is YSLEER. V shed 4 bases and J 2 bases; nucleotides not matched to a gene: 15. This CDR3 contains 18 residues.

The chain employs TRBV27 and TRBJ2-7, with 8 bases fitting TRBD1. CDR1 is MNHEY, CDR2 SMNVEV, per germline (reference sequence). The trim removed 4 bases at V and 6 bases at J, leaving 8 bases unmatched. The CDR3 covers 14 residues. In DNA form, the CDR3 reads TGTGCCAGCAGTTGTCGGGACAGGTGGTGCGAGCAGTACTTC. This encodes CASSCRDRWCEQYF.

This clone occurred a few times. CDR3 sequence reads: CASRRLGYNEQFF. CDR3 nucleotides: TGTGCCAGCCGGAGACTAGGGTACAATGAGCAGTTCTTC. J is TRBJ2-1 and V is TRBV19; D is perhaps TRBD2 (6 bases). Looked up from germline, CDR1 is LNHDA and CDR2 is SQIVND (reference sequence). The CDR3 has 13 residues. V lost 9 bases, J lost 4 bases, and 13 bases lay in between.

The chain recombines TRBV29-1 with TRBJ1-2; 8 bases are a match to TRBD1. Looked up from germline, CDR1 is SQVTM and CDR2 is ANQGSEA. V shed 7 bases, J shed 7 bases, and the junction held 14 bases outside the gene matches. The CDR3 runs to 14 residues. This CDR3 is CSAKGQVLLGGYTF. The CDR3 coding sequence is TGCAGCGCCAAGGGACAGGTTTTGTTGGGTGGCTACACCTTC.

This chain links TRBV28 with TRBJ2-7, with D maybe TRBD1 (6 bases). With 4 bases removed from V and 4 bases from J, the gap between germline ends came to 17 bases. CDR3 length: 15 amino acids. Germline lookup yields CDR1 MDHEN and CDR2 SYDVKM. The CDR3 DNA follows: TGTGCCAGCAGTTCAGCAGGGGTGTTCCGATACGAGCAGTACTTC. It encodes CASSSAGVFRYEQYF.

The sample holds a few counts of this clone. J is TRBJ2-4 and V is TRBV6-6; tentatively, D is TRBD2 (5 bases). The germline V gene encodes CDR1 MNHNY and CDR2 SVGAGI (reference sequence). Trimming took 2 bases from V and 3 from J, leaving 11 bases between them. There are 15 residues in the CDR3. CDR3 amino acids: CASSYVAFGKNIQYF. The CDR3 bases are TGTGCCAGCAGTTACGTAGCGTTTGGCAAAAACATTCAGTACTTC.

The J gene is TRBJ1-1, the V gene TRBV5-6; no definite D call. Trimming pared 0 bases from V and 0 bases from J, leaving 18 bases between. The CDR3 covers 18 residues. Germline V gene sequence: CDR1 SGHDT, CDR2 YYEEEE. Here the CDR3 reads CASSLARGQRIMNTEAFF. The DNA of the CDR3 is TGTGCCAGCAGCTTGGCCCGGGGTCAAAGAATAATGAACACTGAAGCTTTCTTT.

The rearrangement uses TRBV9 and TRBJ2-5; D gene ambiguous. The V end lost 2 bases, the J end lost 3 bases, and 8 bases lay between the germline ends. Looked up from germline, CDR1 is SGDLS and CDR2 is YYNGEE. The CDR3 has 13 residues. The CDR3: CASSVGQEETQYF. CDR3 sequence (DNA): TGTGCCAGCAGCGTTGGGCAGGAAGAGACCCAGTACTTC.

This clone was detected a few times. J is TRBJ1-2 and V is TRBV19, with 8 bases lining up with TRBD1. After removal of 7 bases from V and 4 bases from J, the junction contained 8 bases not matched to a gene. This CDR3 region has 14 residues. Germline lookup yields CDR1 LNHDA and CDR2 SQIVND (reference sequence). CDR3 residues: CASIPNGQGYGYTF. The DNA of the CDR3 is TGTGCCAGTATCCCTAACGGACAGGGCTATGGCTACACCTTC.

The V gene is TRBV30, the J gene TRBJ2-1; maybe TRBD1 (5 bases). The CDR3 has 13 amino acids. Trimming removed 4 bases at V and 2 bases at J, with 9 bases between. Germline CDR1 and CDR2: GTSNPN and SVGIG (reference sequence). The CDR3 sequence is CAWIDSPYNEQFF. Written as DNA, the CDR3 is TGTGCCTGGATTGACAGCCCCTACAATGAGCAGTTCTTC. Variable domain in full (rest from reference TRBV30 and TRBJ2-1): SQTIHQWPATLVQPVGSPLSLECTVEGTSNPNLYWYRQAAGRGLQLLFYSVGIGQISSEVPQNLSASRPQDRQFILSSKKLLLSDSGFYLCAWIDSPYNEQFFGPGTRLTVL.

This clone has more than one count but fewer than ten. V gene TRBV29-1 combines with J gene TRBJ2-3; D remains unclear. Per germline, CDR1 SQVTM and CDR2 ANQGSEA. This CDR3 is 12 amino acids long. Trimming removed 3 bases at V and 4 bases at J, with 8 bases between. CDR3 sequence (DNA): TGCAGCGTTGAGAAGAGCCCAGATACGCAGTATTTT. Protein product: CSVEKSPDTQYF.

This clone was recorded a few times. The V call is TRBV7-3, the J call TRBJ1-6, with 7 bases identical to TRBD1. Germline CDR1 is SGHTA and CDR2 is FQGTGA. The CDR3 has 15 residues. V lost 5 bases, J lost 6 bases, and 7 bases stayed unmatched. CDR3 sequence reads: CASSENRGGNSPLHF. The CDR3 nucleotides read TGTGCCAGCAGCGAGAACAGGGGTGGTAATTCACCCCTCCACTTT.

This chain links TRBV9 with TRBJ2-1, with 8 bases fitting TRBD2. This CDR3 contains 15 residues. J lost 8 bases, V lost 1 base, and 8 bases had no gene match. CDR1 is SGDLS, CDR2 YYNGEE, per germline. The CDR3 nucleotides read TGTGCCAGCAGCGTATCGGGGGGGTACACCGATGAGCAGTTCTTC. It encodes CASSVSGGYTDEQFF.

The chain links TRBV28 to TRBJ2-5; 13 bases match TRBD2. Germline CDR1 reads MDHEN; CDR2 reads SYDVKM. V gave up 4 bases and J gave up 3 bases; unmatched junction bases: 2. The CDR3 runs 15 residues. The CDR3 sequence: CASSSGTSGKETQYF. In nucleotides, the CDR3 is TGTGCCAGCAGTTCCGGGACTAGCGGGAAAGAGACCCAGTACTTC.

The genes are TRBV30 and TRBJ1-6; D uncertain. V was shortened by 2 bases and J by 3 bases, with 11 bases between the two germline ends. Germline V gives CDR1 GTSNPN, CDR2 SVGIG (reference sequence). The length of the CDR3 is 15 residues. CDR3 amino acids: CAWSIRGVYNSPLHF. CDR3 sequence (DNA): TGTGCCTGGAGTATACGTGGGGTCTATAATTCACCCCTCCACTTT.

The genes are TRBV7-3 and TRBJ2-7, with TRBD1 matching 7 bases. Germline-derived CDR1 and CDR2 are SGHTA and FQGTGA. The J segment lost 3 bases and the V segment lost 5 bases, leaving 13 bases of the junction unmatched. The CDR3 runs 16 residues. CDR3 bases: TGTGCCAGCAGCGCCCACCCGACAGGGTTCCTCTACGAGCAGTACTTC. Amino acid sequence: CASSAHPTGFLYEQYF.

In this sample, this clone turned up a few times. This rearrangement joins TRBV7-9 to TRBJ2-7; D is possibly TRBD1 (5 bases). The CDR3 is 13 residues long. V was trimmed by 4 bases and J by 10 bases, leaving 17 bases between them. CDR1 and CDR2 (germline): SEHNR, FQNEAQ (reference sequence). The CDR3 DNA is TGTGCCAGCAGCTCCCGATCCCTCGACAGACAGTACTTC. Residues: CASSSRSLDRQYF.

The chain carries TRBV28 and TRBJ1-2, with 11 bases lining up with TRBD1. This CDR3 has 13 amino acids. Germline lookup yields CDR1 MDHEN and CDR2 SYDVKM. Unmatched junction bases numbered 8, after V lost 10 bases and J lost 7 bases. CDR3 amino acids: CAIPDRGQGGYTF. The DNA of the CDR3 is TGTGCCATCCCGGACAGGGGGCAGGGTGGCTACACCTTC.

This clone was counted only a few times. The chain employs TRBV30 and TRBJ1-4; no clear D gene. Germline V gene sequence: CDR1 GTSNPN, CDR2 SVGIG (reference sequence). Trimming shortened V by 1 base and J by 3 bases, and 18 bases separated the two germline ends. CDR3 length equals 17 residues. The CDR3 loop reads CAWSESYSIAANEKLFF. CDR3 DNA sequence: TGTGCCTGGAGTGAAAGCTACTCTATAGCGGCTAATGAAAAACTGTTTTTT.

This chain joins TRBV29-1 and TRBJ2-2; D not certain. V was shortened by 0 bases and J by 7 bases, with 9 bases between the two germline ends. Germline loops: CDR1 SQVTM, CDR2 ANQGSEA. This CDR3 spans 13 amino acids. The DNA of the CDR3 is TGCAGCGTTGAAGACATTCTGATCGGGGAGCTGTTTTTT. This encodes CSVEDILIGELFF.

The V call is TRBV30, the J call TRBJ2-5; D uncertain. Germline V gives CDR1 GTSNPN, CDR2 SVGIG (reference sequence). Trimming shortened V by 4 bases and J by 1 base, and 13 bases separated the two germline ends. There are 14 residues in the CDR3. The CDR3 region has the DNA TGTGCCTGGACCGTACACAGTAGCCAAGAGACCCAGTACTTC. Protein sequence: CAWTVHSSQETQYF.

The V call is TRBV30, the J call TRBJ1-2; a possible D gene is TRBD1 (5 bases). CDR1 and CDR2 from the germline V gene are GTSNPN and SVGIG (reference sequence). V gave up 3 bases and J gave up 8 bases, with 19 bases separating them. This CDR3 has 14 residues. The chain's CDR3 is CAWRSPQGVGGYTF. CDR3 in DNA: TGTGCCTGGAGATCACCCCAGGGTGTAGGGGGCTACACCTTC.

The chain links TRBV5-1 to TRBJ2-1; no firm D call. V lost 2 bases to trimming and J lost 2 bases, with 14 bases between them. The CDR3 sequence is 16 residues long. CDR1 SGHRS and CDR2 YFSETQ come from the germline V gene. The CDR3 reads CASSFDGPAPYNEQFF. CDR3 nucleotide sequence: TGCGCCAGCAGCTTTGATGGCCCCGCCCCCTACAATGAGCAGTTCTTC.